The clone carrying this TCR beta chain was picked up a small number of times. The sample belongs to a study of shared clonotypes between healthy human individuals. Profiled with immunoSEQ multiplex PCR; TCRdb holds only in-frame clones, not every one. This sample has some 1,100,000 clones, with approximately 78% found just once. Germline lookup yields CDR1 GTSNPN and CDR2 SVGIG (reference sequence). The CDR3 has 17 residues. The trim removed 0 bases at V and 2 bases at J, leaving 7 bases unmatched. Sequencing input: memory CD4+ T cells from PBMCs. The subset was: CD45RA-negative fraction. The J gene is TRBJ1-5, the V gene TRBV30; 10 positions agree with TRBD1. The source is a man in his late teens or twenties in good health. Some clones in this sample may be carry-over from other donors' samples. The DNA of the CDR3 is TGTGCCTGGAGTGTAAGTTTTGGGACAGGGGGCAATCAGCCCCAGCATTTT. It yields the protein CAWSVSFGTGGNQPQHF.